This T cell receptor beta chain comes out of a study of shared clonotypes between healthy human individuals. Participating donors were healthy, HIV-negative adults free of recent acute infections or vaccinations. Trimming took off 1 base at V and 8 bases at J, with 15 bases between the two ends. Germline assignment: CDR1 SGHTA and CDR2 FQGNSA. The CDR3 runs 15 residues. Profiling relied on immunoSEQ multiplex PCR, and the TCRdb table lists in-frame clones only, not all of them. The profile covers millions of clones, with approximately 90% appearing a single time and around 0.14% taken by the ten largest.

The TCR was taken from a man aged 18 to 29 in good health. The rearrangement uses TRBV7-2 and TRBJ2-1, with a weak D call TRBD2 (5 bases). The sequenced sample was naive CD4+ T cells sorted from blood. The sample's subset: CD45RA+ positively selected. This chain's CDR3 is CASSLGASKSYEQFF. The CDR3 DNA is TGTGCCAGCAGCTTAGGGGCTAGCAAATCCTATGAGCAGTTCTTC.